This TCR beta chain was obtained from a study of blood T cell repertoires in COVID-19. Study overall: Acute and convalescent COVID-19 specimens originated in the United States, Italy and Spain. Nucleic acid was either cDNA or gDNA, and it came from T cells, B-cell-depleted T cells, or PBMCs.

The CDR3 extends over 16 amino acids. TCRdb's copy holds only in-frame clones and misses some; the assay was immunoSEQ multiplex PCR. The sample has around 65,000 clones; roughly four fifths are singletons. This clone appeared a single time. Sequencing was performed on peripheral blood. V usage is TRBV21-1 and J usage is TRBJ1-1; the table assigns TRBD1, which was not confirmed against the DNA. TRBV21-1 has pseudogene status. The receptor comes from a woman aged 45-65 years with active or convalescent COVID-19. This chain's CDR3 is CASSIGQGRGSGGAFF. The CDR3 DNA reads TGTGCCAGCAGCATAGGACAGGGAAGGGGTTCAGGAGGTGCTTTCTTT.